The clone carrying this T cell receptor (beta chain) was seen many times. TCR beta CDR3 region amplification was performed from RNA transcripts. Carried out on the TCR CDR3, a first-round RT-PCR used the HTBI primer set. TCRdb ran MiXCR on the multiplex PCR reads and lists one entry per CDR3 protein. The top ten hold roughly 10% of the sample, which has some 740,000 distinct CDR3 sequences, 12% to 15% seen once. This sample is drawn from a study of T cells in Graves' hyperthyroidism and ophthalmopathy. Sequenced input: blood. The receptor's source is a woman between 18 and 29 years old with Graves' hyperthyroidism.

The CDR3 DNA is TGTGCCAGCAGCCACACTTTTGGACGGGCGGAATACGAGCAGTACTTC. Translation gives CASSHTFGRAEYEQYF. The chain carries TRBV4-2 and TRBJ2-7; D uncertain. The ends were cut back, 3 bases at V and 4 bases at J, with 19 bases in the middle. Germline V lookup: CDR1 LGHNA, CDR2 YNFKEQ. CDR3 length: 16 residues.